Sequencing of this T cell receptor beta chain was carried out in a study of spatial heterogeneity in lung cancer. Study results and caveats: Intratumoral expanded alpha and beta TCR counts were found to track tumor mutation counts. Coverage of tumor T cells, by estimate, reached around 6.3% for alpha chains and approximately 13% for beta chains.

This clonotype appeared many times. Its antigen is currently unknown. V dropped 2 bases and J dropped 3 bases, with 4 bases sitting between them. The germline V gene has CDR1 SGHTA and CDR2 FQGTGA. The CDR3 runs 13 residues. Documented time point: sample taken at primary tumor resection. Each CDR3 protein is one row after TCRdb ran MiXCR on the 5' RACE reads. Of some 5,000 distinct CDR3 sequences listed, under 30% were seen once; the top ten hold approximately 23%. This specimen was lung tumor tissue, taken at surgery. The receptor was derived from a male donor with early-stage non-small cell lung cancer. The V and J genes are TRBV7-3 and TRBJ2-2, with D uncertain. In DNA, the CDR3 is TGTGCCAGCAGCTTAGGGTACACCGGGGAGCTGTTTTTT. This codes for CASSLGYTGELFF.